The 17 T cell receptor beta chains below all came from one sample that was sequenced in a study of molecular identifiers for immune sequencing clone quantification. MiXCR, run by TCRdb on the PCR reads, gives a single entry per CDR3 protein. This sample has more than 250,000 distinct CDR3 sequences, with about 20% found just once. The material sequenced was naive CD8+ T cells from blood, with Jurkat cell RNA spiked in. Subset of the sample: FACS-sorted CD8+CD4-CCR7+CD45RA+ naive T cells. Receptors were obtained from a human donor in good health. Some libraries in this study had Jurkat cell RNA spiked in.

The genes are TRBV20-1 and TRBJ2-7; TRBD2 agrees at 7 bases. V was clipped by 0 bases and J by 3 bases; unmatched bases: 8. CDR1 and CDR2 (germline): DFQATT, SNEGSKA (reference sequence). The CDR3 is 15 residues long. The CDR3 DNA is TGCAGTGCTAGAGATCTGAGCGGGGAGCTCTACGAGCAGTACTTC. Translated, it gives CSARDLSGELYEQYF.

This clonotype has at least ten counts. The CDR3 region is CASSLIPGNYGYTF. For the CDR3, the DNA is TGCGCCAGCAGTCTGATACCGGGAAACTATGGCTACACCTTC. This chain links TRBV23-1 with TRBJ1-2; D is uncertain. TRBV23-1 is placed among ORFs of uncertain function. The CDR3 is 14 amino acids. Trimming stripped 4 bases from V and 2 bases from J, with 11 bases between.

In its sample, this clonotype was seen many times. This rearrangement joins TRBV13 to TRBJ2-3, with 7 bases lining up with TRBD2. From germline, CDR1 is PRHDT and CDR2 FYEKMQ (reference sequence). Losses at the gene ends were 2 bases for V and 5 bases for J; bases not matched to a gene: 10. The CDR3 runs 16 residues. The CDR3 loop is CASSLLADLIGDTQYF. The DNA of the CDR3 is TGTGCCAGCAGCTTACTAGCGGATCTAATTGGAGATACGCAGTATTTT.

This clonotype has at least ten counts. V and J are TRBV30 and TRBJ1-1; D gene unclear. Germline V gives CDR1 GTSNPN, CDR2 SVGIG (reference sequence). The CDR3 covers 13 residues. V was trimmed by 0 bases and J by 3 bases, leaving 8 bases between them. The CDR3 sequence: CAWSVRRDTEAFF. CDR3 nucleotide sequence: TGTGCCTGGAGTGTACGCCGGGACACTGAAGCTTTCTTT.

Comment on this clonotype: The junction shows a germline mismatch at one end, possibly a read error. The rearrangement uses TRBV27 and TRBJ2-1, with D perhaps being TRBD1 or TRBD2 (5 bases each). Germline CDR1 is MNHEY and CDR2 is SMNVEV (reference sequence). This CDR3 spans 13 amino acids. The CDR3 DNA follows: TGTACCAGCAGTGGGGATTTGGGGGATGAGCAGTTCTTC. Protein sequence: CTSSGDLGDEQFF.

This clonotype was seen many times. The V call is TRBV9, the J call TRBJ1-6, with TRBD1 identical over 8 bases. CDR1 SGDLS and CDR2 YYNGEE come from the germline V gene. The CDR3 extends over 15 amino acids. J was trimmed by 7 bases and V by 2 bases; bases with no gene match: 5. CDR3 DNA sequence: TGTGCCAGCAGCGTGGGGGGACAGGACAATTCACCCCTCCACTTT. Its protein is CASSVGGQDNSPLHF.

This clonotype was found many times. The rearrangement uses TRBV5-1 and TRBJ1-1, with TRBD1 matching 7 bases. With V trimmed by 3 bases and J by 6 bases, 8 bases remained unmatched. The CDR3 is 14 residues long. CDR1 and CDR2 (germline): SGHRS, YFSETQ. CDR3 residues: CASSSTLGQAEAFF. For the CDR3, the DNA is TGCGCCAGCAGCTCGACTTTAGGACAGGCTGAAGCTTTCTTT. The full variable domain, in which reference TRBV5-1 and TRBJ1-1 provide the parts outside the CDR3, is KAGVTQTPRYLIKTRGQQVTLSCSPISGHRSVSWYQQTPGQGLQFLFEYFSETQRNKGNFPGRFSGRQFSNSRSEMNVSTLELGDSALYLCASSSTLGQAEAFFGQGTRLTVV.

In this sample, this clonotype turned up a few times. J is TRBJ1-1 and V is TRBV6-2 or TRBV6-3, with D hard to call. The V and J ends lost 7 bases and 5 bases respectively, with 14 bases between them. CDR1 is MNHEY, CDR2 SVGEGT, per germline. The CDR3 is 13 residues long. CDR3 in amino acids: CASIRPSGTEAFF. CDR3 bases: TGTGCCAGCATCCGACCATCGGGGACTGAAGCTTTCTTT.

This clonotype was seen at least ten times. This chain joins TRBV12-3 or TRBV12-4 and TRBJ2-3, with 11 nucleotides matching TRBD2. V shed 6 bases and J 0 bases; nucleotides not matched to a gene: 14. The CDR3 is 19 residues long. CDR3 sequence (DNA): TGTGCCAGCAGATATACGGGACTAGCGGACCCGACTAGCACAGATACGCAGTATTTT. Amino acids: CASRYTGLADPTSTDTQYF.

The CDR3 DNA follows: TGTGCCAGTACTATCGGGACAGGGGTGGCAGGTACGCAGTATTTT. It codes for CASTIGTGVAGTQYF. V and J are TRBV19 and TRBJ2-3; 10 bases are a match to TRBD1. Trimming took 7 bases from V and 8 from J; bases not matched to a gene: 12. The CDR3 loop spans 15 amino acids. Per the germline V gene, CDR1 is LNHDA and CDR2 is SQIVND (reference sequence).

This clonotype has a count of ten or more. The chain employs TRBV20-1 and TRBJ1-1, with TRBD1 as a possible D gene (6 bases). The V end was cut by 6 bases, the J end by 6 bases, with 14 bases between. CDR1 and CDR2 (germline): DFQATT, SNEGSKA (reference sequence). The CDR3 spans 12 residues. The CDR3 nucleotides are TGCAGTGCGATCAAAGGGGGACCTGAAGCTTTCTTT. Translating it yields CSAIKGGPEAFF.

This clonotype was seen only a few times. CDR3 loop: CASSTLTGGSGNTIYF. In nucleotides, the CDR3 is TGTGCCAGCAGCACCCTAACGGGGGGGTCTGGAAACACCATATATTTT. The chain has TRBV11-2 and TRBJ1-3, with D possibly being TRBD1 (5 bases). With 5 bases removed from V and 1 base from J, the gap between germline ends came to 15 bases. The CDR3 extends over 16 amino acids. Germline V gene lookup returns CDR1 SGHAT and CDR2 FQNNGV.

This clonotype was counted at least ten times. The chain couples TRBV7-9 to TRBJ2-7; weak D call: TRBD2 (6 bases). This CDR3 is built from 14 residues. CDR1 and CDR2 from the germline V gene are SEHNR and FQNEAQ (reference sequence). Between the trimmed V and J ends, which lost 11 bases and 1 base, there was a span of 18 bases. The chain's CDR3 is CAQAPKTRSYEQYF. In DNA, the CDR3 is TGTGCCCAGGCCCCGAAGACTAGGTCCTACGAGCAGTACTTC.

This clonotype was counted at least ten times. The chain employs TRBV7-9 and TRBJ2-5; TRBD2 matches 10 bases. The CDR3 sequence is 16 residues long. CDR1 is SEHNR and CDR2 is FQNEAQ in the germline V gene (reference sequence). The V segment lost 1 base and the J segment 4 bases; nucleotides outside the gene matches: 6. CDR3: CASSLVPSGRRETQYF. The CDR3 DNA reads TGTGCCAGCAGCTTAGTTCCTAGCGGGAGAAGAGAGACCCAGTACTTC.

There are many counts of this clonotype. V gene TRBV7-9 combines with J gene TRBJ2-5; 7 nucleotides match TRBD1. The ends lost 1 base at V and 4 bases at J; junction bases unmatched: 6. Looked up from germline, CDR1 is SEHNR and CDR2 is FQNEAQ (reference sequence). The CDR3 is 15 residues long. CDR3 loop: CASSLDRGERETQYF. In DNA form, the CDR3 reads TGTGCCAGCAGCTTAGACAGGGGAGAAAGAGAGACCCAGTACTTC.

This clonotype was recorded many times. This chain joins TRBV4-1 and TRBJ2-1, with 11 positions matching TRBD2. Germline CDR1 and CDR2: MGHRA and YSYEKL. Germline trimming cut 2 bases from V and 2 bases from J; bases unmatched to any gene: 2. This CDR3 spans 16 amino acids. CDR3 sequence reads: CASSQHSGGAYNEQFF. The CDR3 coding sequence is TGCGCCAGCAGCCAACATAGCGGGGGGGCCTACAATGAGCAGTTCTTC.

Concerning this clonotype itself: A read error may explain this, as a much larger clone is one base away. The chain carries TRBV12-3 or TRBV12-4 and TRBJ1-2; 10 bases align to TRBD1. Trimming cost V 10 bases and J 1 base; bases outside gene matches: 6. The CDR3 totals 14 residues. CDR3 DNA sequence: TGTGCCACCGACAGGGGGCTTCTTAACTATGGCTACACCTTC. This codes for CATDRGLLNYGYTF.